This T cell receptor beta chain appears in the sequencing data of a study of T cells in Graves' hyperthyroidism and ophthalmopathy. CDR3 length equals 15 residues. Notes on this clonotype: This could be a read error, since a much larger clone is one nucleotide away.

What was amplified from RNA transcripts were TCR beta CDR3 regions. First-round RT-PCR targeting the TCR CDR3 was performed with the HTBI primer set. TCRdb re-analysed the multiplex PCR reads in MiXCR, keeping a single row per CDR3 protein. This sample carries about half a million distinct CDR3 sequences, around a fifth of them seen once, and the ten largest clones take approximately 54%. Sequencing was performed on blood. This chain joins TRBV12-3 or TRBV12-4 and TRBJ2-1; tentative D call: TRBD2 (6 bases). The receptor was derived from a woman in her 70s with Graves' ophthalmopathy. Written as DNA, the CDR3 is TGTGCCAGCACCCAGGCCGGGGGAGCCCTGAATGGGCAGTTCTTC. Its translation: CASTQAGGALNGQFF.